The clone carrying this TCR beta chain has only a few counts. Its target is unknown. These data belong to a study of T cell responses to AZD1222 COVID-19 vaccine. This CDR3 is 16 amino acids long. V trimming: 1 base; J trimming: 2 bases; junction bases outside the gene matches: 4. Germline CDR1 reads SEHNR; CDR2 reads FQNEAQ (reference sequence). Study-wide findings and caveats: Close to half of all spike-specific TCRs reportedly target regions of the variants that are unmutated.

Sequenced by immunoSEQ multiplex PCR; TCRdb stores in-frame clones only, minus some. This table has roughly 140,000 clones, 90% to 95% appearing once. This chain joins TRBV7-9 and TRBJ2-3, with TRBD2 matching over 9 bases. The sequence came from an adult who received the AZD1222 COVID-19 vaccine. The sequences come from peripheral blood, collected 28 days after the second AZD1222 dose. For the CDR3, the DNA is TGTGCCAGCAGCTTAGGAGTAGCGGGGGTCACAGATACGCAGTATTTT. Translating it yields CASSLGVAGVTDTQYF. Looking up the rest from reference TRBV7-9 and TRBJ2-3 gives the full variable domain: DTGVSQNPRHKITKRGQNVTFRCDPISEHNRLYWYRQTLGQGPEFLTYFQNEAQLEKSRLLSDRFSAERPKGSFSTLEIQRTEQGDSAMYLCASSLGVAGVTDTQYFGPGTRLTVL.